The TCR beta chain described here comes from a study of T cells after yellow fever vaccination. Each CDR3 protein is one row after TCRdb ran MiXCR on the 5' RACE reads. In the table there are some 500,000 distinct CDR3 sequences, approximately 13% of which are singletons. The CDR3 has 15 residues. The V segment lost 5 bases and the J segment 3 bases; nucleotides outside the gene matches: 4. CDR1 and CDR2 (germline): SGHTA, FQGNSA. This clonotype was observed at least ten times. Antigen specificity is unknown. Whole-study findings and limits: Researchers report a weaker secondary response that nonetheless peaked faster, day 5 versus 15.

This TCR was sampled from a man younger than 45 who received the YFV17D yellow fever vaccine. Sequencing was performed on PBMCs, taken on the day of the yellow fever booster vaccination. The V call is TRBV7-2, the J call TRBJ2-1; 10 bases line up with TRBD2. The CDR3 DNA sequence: TGTGCCAGCAGCCCCGGGACTAGCGTCTACAATGAGCAGTTCTTC. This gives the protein CASSPGTSVYNEQFF.